This entry features one T cell receptor (beta chain) sequence. The target of this receptor is not known. Per-base quality was not reported, and no clone a single base away is much larger than it. Whole blood was collected in K2EDTA tubes by collaborating institutions according to the institutions' own protocols. For TCRbeta analysis, collaborator samples were shipped as frozen whole blood, as isolated PBMCs, or as DNA extracted from either sample type. This record belongs to a study of blood T cell repertoires in COVID-19 (dated by TCRdb to the early 2020s). For the study in its entirety: Samples from collaborators originated in the United States, Italy and Spain and spanned both the acute and convalescent phases of COVID-19. The material from the prospective study consisted of cDNA or gDNA derived from T cells, B-cell-depleted T cells, or PBMCs. Deeply sampled blood TCRbeta repertoires from subjects exposed to, actively infected with, or recovered from COVID-19 were included in the dataset. The repertoires were released in a freely available public database intended as a resource for research on the immune response to SARS-CoV-2. The samples were drawn from the first 160 participants of the ongoing ImmuneRACE study and from 950 to 1,500 subjects provided by 6 global collaborators. A de-identified subject ID, COVID-19 status, age in years and sex were almost always included in the sample metadata. Where available, HLA class I and class II types were obtained from metadata supplied by the sample provider rather than from assay-based typing. What the study reported, not specific to this receptor: Clinical and demographic metadata were provided uncurated, with the amount varying by source and participant.

The immunoSEQ Assay, a bias-controlled multiplex PCR, was used to amplify TCRbeta CDR3 regions from genomic DNA. On the study's bioinformatics: Within the assay, amplification of reference gene primers was used to estimate how many nucleated cells each sample contained. Sequence reads were collapsed and filtered to measure the absolute abundance of every unique TCRbeta CDR3 rearrangement. For each sample, productive Simpson clonality was calculated by taking the square root of Simpson's diversity index across productive rearrangements. TCRdb holds this immuneACCESS table with in-frame rearrangements only. Some clones are missing; in checked studies, unresolved V genes explain under half, and the rest has no known cause. The V and J calls and clone size come from that table; D and trimming were worked out from the DNA. Across this sample there are 290,000 or so clones, with 75% to 85% seen only once. The ten top clones hold about 5.1% of the sample.

The CDR3 runs 18 amino acids, cysteine and phenylalanine included. Of the read, only the CDR3 DNA is kept; its 54 bases are in frame from base 1. Relative to germline, V is missing 3 bases and J is missing 2 bases, with 13 bases of the junction outside any gene match. CDR1 LNHDA and CDR2 SQIVND are derived from the germline V gene (reference sequence). The receptor was derived from a man aged 45-65 years with active or convalescent COVID-19. The receptor chain draws on TRBV19 and TRBJ1-2, and TRBD1 matches 9 of the central bases. Sequenced input: peripheral blood. The sequenced DNA: TGTGCCAGTAGTATTGTTGGGACAGGGCACAAGTCAAACTATGGCTACACCTTC. It is translated as CASSIVGTGHKSNYGYTF.